This T cell receptor beta chain was identified in a study of T cell responses to AZD1222 COVID-19 vaccine. Study-wide results and caveats: Donor demographics were predominantly white British with a female majority; clonal diversity may be underestimated. At baseline, just a handful of AZD1222 recipients tested seropositive.

Profiled with immunoSEQ multiplex PCR; TCRdb holds only in-frame clones, not every one. The sample contains about 160,000 clones, around 94% of which appear only once. V was clipped by 4 bases and J by 3 bases; unmatched bases: 5. Germline values: CDR1 SGHNT, CDR2 YYREEE (reference sequence). The CDR3 has 15 amino acids. This clone was seen only once. Its antigen is undetermined. The chain recombines TRBV5-4 with TRBJ2-5; TRBD2 matches at 11 bases. Sequenced material: peripheral blood, taken 28 days after the second AZD1222 dose. The TCR comes from an adult who received the AZD1222 COVID-19 vaccine. The CDR3 bases are TGTGCCAGCAGCGCCGGGACTAGCGGAGAAGAGACCCAGTACTTC. This encodes CASSAGTSGEETQYF.